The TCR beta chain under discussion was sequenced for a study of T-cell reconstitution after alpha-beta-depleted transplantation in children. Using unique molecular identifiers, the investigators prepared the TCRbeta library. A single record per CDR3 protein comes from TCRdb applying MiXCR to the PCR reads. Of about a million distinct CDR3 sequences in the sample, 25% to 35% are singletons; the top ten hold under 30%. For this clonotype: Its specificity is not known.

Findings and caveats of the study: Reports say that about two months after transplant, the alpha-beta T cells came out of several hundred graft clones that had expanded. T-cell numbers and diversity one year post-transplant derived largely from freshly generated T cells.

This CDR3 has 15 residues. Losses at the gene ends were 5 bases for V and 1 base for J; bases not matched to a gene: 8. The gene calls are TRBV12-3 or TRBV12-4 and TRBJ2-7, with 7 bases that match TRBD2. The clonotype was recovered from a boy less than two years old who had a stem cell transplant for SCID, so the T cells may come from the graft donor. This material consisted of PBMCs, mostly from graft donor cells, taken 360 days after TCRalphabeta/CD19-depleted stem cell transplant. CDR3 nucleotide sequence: TGTGCCAGCAGTCCCCGGGGGGTTATTTCCTACGAGCAGTACTTC. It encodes CASSPRGVISYEQYF.